This T cell receptor (beta chain) was profiled in a study of blood T cell repertoires in COVID-19. Germline lookup yields CDR1 SNHLY and CDR2 FYNNEI. The CDR3 runs 14 residues. The V and J ends lost 5 bases and 3 bases respectively, with 10 bases between them. This clone has more than one count but fewer than ten. Authors' data handling: From reference gene primer amplification, estimates of nucleated cell counts were derived. Measured with immunoSEQ multiplex PCR; TCRdb has only the in-frame clones, and not every one. The D gene and trimming were derived from the DNA, and the V and J assignments and clone size from that table. The sample lists 200,000 to 250,000 clones, approximately 84% occurring once.

The sequence was collected from a woman aged 25-40 years who had recovered from COVID-19. Sequencing used peripheral blood. The chain joins TRBV2 to TRBJ2-2; weak D call: TRBD1 (6 bases). CDR3 in DNA: TGTGCCAGCAGTCAACAGGGTTACACCGGGGAGCTGTTTTTT. Translation gives CASSQQGYTGELFF.